This T cell receptor beta chain was sequenced in a study of early T cells in non-severe SARS-CoV-2 infection. This clonotype appeared many times. This CDR3 is 16 amino acids long. The germline gives CDR1 KGHDR, CDR2 SFDVKD. Trimming pared 3 bases from V and 4 bases from J, leaving 15 bases between. TCRdb recomputed calls from the 5' RACE reads with MiXCR, one row per CDR3 protein. Of roughly 70,000 distinct CDR3 sequences listed, more than 15% are singletons. The gene calls are TRBV24-1 and TRBJ1-5, with D possibly TRBD1 on 5 matching bases. The receptor's source is an adult who was a healthcare worker with PCR-confirmed SARS-CoV-2 infection or an uninfected control (not recorded which). Sequenced material: whole blood, taken at baseline. The CDR3 DNA reads as TGTGCCACCAGTGATCCCAGCCAGGGCGATAATCAGCCCCAGCATTTT. This sequence encodes CATSDPSQGDNQPQHF.